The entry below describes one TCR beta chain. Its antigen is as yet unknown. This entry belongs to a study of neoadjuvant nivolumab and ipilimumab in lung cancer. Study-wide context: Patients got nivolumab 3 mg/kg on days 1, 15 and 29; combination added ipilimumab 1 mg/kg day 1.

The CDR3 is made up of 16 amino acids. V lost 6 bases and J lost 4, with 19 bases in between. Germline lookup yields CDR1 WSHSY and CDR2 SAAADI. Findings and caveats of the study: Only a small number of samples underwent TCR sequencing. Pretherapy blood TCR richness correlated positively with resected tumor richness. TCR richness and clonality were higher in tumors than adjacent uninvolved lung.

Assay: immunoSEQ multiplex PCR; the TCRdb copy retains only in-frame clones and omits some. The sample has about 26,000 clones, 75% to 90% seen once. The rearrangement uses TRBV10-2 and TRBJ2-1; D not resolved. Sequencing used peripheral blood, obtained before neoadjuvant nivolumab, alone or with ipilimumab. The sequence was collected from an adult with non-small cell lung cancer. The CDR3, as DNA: TGCGCCAGCAGAGAGAATCTAGGGTCGTTATACAATGAGCAGTTCTTC. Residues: CASRENLGSLYNEQFF.